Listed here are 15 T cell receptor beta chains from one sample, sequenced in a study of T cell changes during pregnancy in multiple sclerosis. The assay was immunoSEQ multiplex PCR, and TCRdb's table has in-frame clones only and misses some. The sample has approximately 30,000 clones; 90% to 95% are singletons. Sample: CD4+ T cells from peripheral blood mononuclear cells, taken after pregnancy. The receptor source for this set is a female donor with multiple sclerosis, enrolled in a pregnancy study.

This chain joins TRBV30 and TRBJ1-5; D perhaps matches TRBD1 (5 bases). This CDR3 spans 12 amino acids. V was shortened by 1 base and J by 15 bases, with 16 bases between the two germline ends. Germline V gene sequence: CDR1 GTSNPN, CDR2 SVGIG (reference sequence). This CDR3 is CAWSDQTVEMHF. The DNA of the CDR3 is TGTGCCTGGAGTGACCAGACAGTGGAGATGCATTTT.

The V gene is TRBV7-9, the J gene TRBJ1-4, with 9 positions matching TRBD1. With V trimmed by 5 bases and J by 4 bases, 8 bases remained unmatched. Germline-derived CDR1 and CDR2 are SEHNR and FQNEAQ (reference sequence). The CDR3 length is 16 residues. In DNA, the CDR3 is TGTGCCAGCAGCCCCGGGACAGGGCCCTTTAATGAAAAACTGTTTTTT. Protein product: CASSPGTGPFNEKLFF.

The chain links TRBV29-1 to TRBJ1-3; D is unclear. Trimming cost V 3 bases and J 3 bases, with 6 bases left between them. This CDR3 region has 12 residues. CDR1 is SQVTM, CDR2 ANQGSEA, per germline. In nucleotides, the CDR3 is TGCAGCGTTGACTCCGGTGGAAACACCATATATTTT. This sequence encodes CSVDSGGNTIYF.

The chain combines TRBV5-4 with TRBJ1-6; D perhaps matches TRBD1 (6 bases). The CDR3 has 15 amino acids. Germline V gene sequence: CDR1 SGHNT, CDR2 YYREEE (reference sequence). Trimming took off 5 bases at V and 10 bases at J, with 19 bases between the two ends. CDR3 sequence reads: CASSPDRPGTSPLHF. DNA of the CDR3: TGTGCCAGCAGTCCGGACAGACCGGGGACCTCACCCCTCCACTTT.

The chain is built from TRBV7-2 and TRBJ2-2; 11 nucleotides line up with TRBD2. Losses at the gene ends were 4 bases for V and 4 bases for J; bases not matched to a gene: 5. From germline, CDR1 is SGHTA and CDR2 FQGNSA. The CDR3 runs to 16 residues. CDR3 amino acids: CASSSLAGGLTGELFF. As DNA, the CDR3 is TGTGCCAGCAGCTCTCTAGCGGGGGGACTCACCGGGGAGCTGTTTTTT.

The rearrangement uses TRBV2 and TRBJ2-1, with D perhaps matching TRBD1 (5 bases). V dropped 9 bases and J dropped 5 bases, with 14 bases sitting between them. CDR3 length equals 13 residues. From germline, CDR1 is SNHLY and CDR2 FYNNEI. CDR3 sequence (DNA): TGTGCCAGAGCCGCTGACAGAGACAATGAGCAGTTCTTC. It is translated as CARAADRDNEQFF.

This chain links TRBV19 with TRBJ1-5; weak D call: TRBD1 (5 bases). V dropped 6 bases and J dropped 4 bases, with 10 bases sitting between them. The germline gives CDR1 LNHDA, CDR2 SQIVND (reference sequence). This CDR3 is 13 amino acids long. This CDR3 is CASRKNRNQPQHF. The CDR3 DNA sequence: TGTGCCAGTAGGAAAAACAGGAATCAGCCCCAGCATTTT.

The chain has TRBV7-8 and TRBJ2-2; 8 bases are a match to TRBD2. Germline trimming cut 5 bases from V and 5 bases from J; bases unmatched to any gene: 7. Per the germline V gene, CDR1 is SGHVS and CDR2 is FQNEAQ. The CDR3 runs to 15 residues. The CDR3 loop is CASSDRGGGTGELFF. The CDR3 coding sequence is TGTGCCAGCAGCGATCGGGGGGGCGGGACCGGGGAGCTGTTTTTT.

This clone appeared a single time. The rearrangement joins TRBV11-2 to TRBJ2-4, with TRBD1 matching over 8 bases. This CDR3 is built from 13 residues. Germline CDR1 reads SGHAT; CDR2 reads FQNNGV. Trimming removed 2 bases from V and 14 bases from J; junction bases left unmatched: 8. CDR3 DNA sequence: TGTGCCAGCAGCTTAACTCACCCGGGACAGGAGTACTTC. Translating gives CASSLTHPGQEYF. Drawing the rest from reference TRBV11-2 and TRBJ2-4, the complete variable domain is EAGVAQSPRYKIIEKRQSVAFWCNPISGHATLYWYQQILGQGPKLLIQFQNNGVVDDSQLPKDRFSAERLKGVDSTLKIQPAKLEDSAVYLCASSLTHPGQEYFGAGTRLSVL.

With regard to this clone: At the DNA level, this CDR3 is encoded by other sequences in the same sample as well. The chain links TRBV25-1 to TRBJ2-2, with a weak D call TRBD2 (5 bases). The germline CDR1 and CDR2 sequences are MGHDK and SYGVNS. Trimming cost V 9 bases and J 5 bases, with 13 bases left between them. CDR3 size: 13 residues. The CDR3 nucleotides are TGTGCCAGTAGCGACCCACAGACCGGGGAGCTGTTTTTT. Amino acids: CASSDPQTGELFF.

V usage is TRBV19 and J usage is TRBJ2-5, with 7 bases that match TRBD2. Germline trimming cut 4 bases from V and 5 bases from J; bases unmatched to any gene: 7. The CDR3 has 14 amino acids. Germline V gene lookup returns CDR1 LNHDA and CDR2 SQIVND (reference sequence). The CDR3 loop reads CASSTGGSGETQYF. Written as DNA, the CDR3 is TGTGCCAGTAGTACTGGCGGGAGTGGTGAGACCCAGTACTTC.

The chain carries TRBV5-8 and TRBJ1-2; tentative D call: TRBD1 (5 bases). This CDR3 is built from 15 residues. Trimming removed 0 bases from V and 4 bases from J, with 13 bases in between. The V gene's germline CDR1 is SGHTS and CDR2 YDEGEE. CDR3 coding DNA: TGTGCCAGCAGCTTGGGGGGCACGGTCGTCTATGGCTACACCTTC. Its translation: CASSLGGTVVYGYTF.

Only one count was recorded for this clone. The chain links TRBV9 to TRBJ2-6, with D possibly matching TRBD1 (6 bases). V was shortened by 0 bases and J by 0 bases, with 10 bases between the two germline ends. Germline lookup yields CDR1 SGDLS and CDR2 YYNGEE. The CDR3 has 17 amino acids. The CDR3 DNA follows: TGTGCCAGCAGCGTAGAGGGACACTTCTCTGGGGCCAACGTCCTGACTTTC. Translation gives CASSVEGHFSGANVLTF. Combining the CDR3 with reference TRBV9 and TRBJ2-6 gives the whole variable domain DSGVTQTPKHLITATGQRVTLRCSPRSGDLSVYWYQQSLDQGLQFLIQYYNGEERAKGNILERFSAQQFPDLHSELNLSSLELGDSALYFCASSVEGHFSGANVLTFGAGSRLTVL.

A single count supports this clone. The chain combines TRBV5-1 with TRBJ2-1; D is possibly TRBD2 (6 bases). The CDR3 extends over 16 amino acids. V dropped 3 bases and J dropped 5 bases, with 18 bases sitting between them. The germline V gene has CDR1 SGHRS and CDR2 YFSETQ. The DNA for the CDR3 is TGCGCCAGCAGCTGGGGGGTGTACGGGGGTCACAATGAGCAGTTCTTC. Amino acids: CASSWGVYGGHNEQFF.

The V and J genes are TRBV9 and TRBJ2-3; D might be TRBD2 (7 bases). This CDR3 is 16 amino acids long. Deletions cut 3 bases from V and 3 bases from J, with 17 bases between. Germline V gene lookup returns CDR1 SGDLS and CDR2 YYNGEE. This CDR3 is CASSGRGRGGTDTQYF. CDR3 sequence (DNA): TGTGCCAGCAGCGGGCGGGGGAGGGGGGGAACAGATACGCAGTATTTT.